Below, 29 T cell receptor beta chains from the same sample are listed, as sequenced in a study of T cell changes during pregnancy in multiple sclerosis. The data were produced by immunoSEQ multiplex PCR, yet TCRdb's version contains in-frame clones alone and is incomplete. The sample lists some 50,000 clones, roughly 92% seen once, with around 0.89% in the top ten. Sequenced material: peripheral blood, taken after pregnancy. All receptors derive from a female donor with multiple sclerosis, enrolled in a pregnancy study.

This clone was counted between two and nine times. This chain connects TRBV4-1 to TRBJ1-5, with D possibly matching TRBD1 (5 bases). The CDR3 spans 14 residues. Germline loops: CDR1 MGHRA, CDR2 YSYEKL. V lost 1 base, J lost 4 bases, and 8 bases lay in between. Written as DNA, the CDR3 is TGCGCCAGCAGCCAAGTCGGGGGGAATCAGCCCCAGCATTTT. Amino acid sequence: CASSQVGGNQPQHF.

V usage is TRBV7-9 and J usage is TRBJ1-1; TRBD1 is a possible D gene (6 bases). The CDR3 runs to 15 residues. V dropped 5 bases and J dropped 11 bases, with 24 bases sitting between them. Germline V CDR1 and CDR2: SEHNR, FQNEAQ (reference sequence). The CDR3, as DNA: TGTGCCAGCAGCCTAGACAGGTCACAAGGCCTGACGGCTTTCTTT. Its translation: CASSLDRSQGLTAFF. The full variable domain, its missing parts supplied by reference TRBV7-9 and TRBJ1-1, is DTGVSQNPRHKITKRGQNVTFRCDPISEHNRLYWYRQTLGQGPEFLTYFQNEAQLEKSRLLSDRFSAERPKGSFSTLEIQRTEQGDSAMYLCASSLDRSQGLTAFFGQGTRLTVV.

The chain is built from TRBV7-9 and TRBJ2-1; 7 bases match TRBD1. From germline, CDR1 is SEHNR and CDR2 FQNEAQ (reference sequence). The CDR3 has 17 residues. V gave up 4 bases and J gave up 4 bases; unmatched junction bases: 13. This chain's CDR3 is CASSSQTTGERYNEQFF. The DNA for the CDR3 is TGTGCCAGCAGCTCCCAAACCACAGGGGAAAGATACAATGAGCAGTTCTTC.

This clone was found once. CDR3 bases: TGTGCCAGCAGCTCAGGGGTTGAAGCTTTCTTT. Its protein product is CASSSGVEAFF. The genes are TRBV5-5 and TRBJ1-1; D perhaps matches TRBD1 (6 bases). Trimming pared 3 bases from V and 7 bases from J, leaving 7 bases between. CDR3 length: 11 residues. Germline lookup yields CDR1 SGHKS and CDR2 YYEKEE (reference sequence). The entire variable domain, with the rest obtained from reference TRBV5-5 and TRBJ1-1, is as follows: DAGVTQSPTHLIKTRGQQVTLRCSPISGHKSVSWYQQVLGQGPQFIFQYYEKEERGRGNFPDRFSARQFPNYSSELNVNALLLGDSALYLCASSSGVEAFFGQGTRLTVV.

This chain's CDR3 is CASSLGTSASPLEQYF. CDR3 nucleotides: TGTGCCAGCAGCTTAGGGACTAGCGCCTCCCCTCTCGAGCAGTACTTC. The V gene is TRBV7-7, the J gene TRBJ2-7; 9 bases fit TRBD2. There are 16 residues in the CDR3. Germline values: CDR1 SSHAT, CDR2 FNYEAQ (reference sequence). The J segment lost 6 bases and the V segment lost 1 base, leaving 10 bases of the junction unmatched.

The chain couples TRBV7-2 to TRBJ2-7; weak D call: TRBD2 (6 bases). Trimming pared 0 bases from V and 3 bases from J, leaving 15 bases between. CDR1 SGHTA and CDR2 FQGNSA come from the germline V gene. This CDR3 region has 16 residues. CDR3 amino acids: CASSLALGGSGYEQYF. In DNA form, the CDR3 reads TGTGCCAGCAGCTTAGCGCTCGGGGGAAGCGGCTACGAGCAGTACTTC.

The chain carries TRBV4-3 and TRBJ1-2; 9 bases line up with TRBD1. Germline V lookup: CDR1 LGHNA, CDR2 YSLEER. V lost 4 bases, J lost 3 bases, and 6 bases stayed unmatched. This CDR3 has 15 residues. CDR3 region: CASSPRGQGYYGYTF. The CDR3 DNA follows: TGCGCCAGCAGCCCCCGGGGACAGGGATACTATGGCTACACCTTC.

This chain joins TRBV5-4 and TRBJ2-1; a possible D gene is TRBD1 (6 bases). The CDR3 is 14 amino acids. Looked up from germline, CDR1 is SGHNT and CDR2 is YYREEE (reference sequence). Trimming took 4 bases from V and 7 from J, leaving 15 bases between them. CDR3 in DNA: TGTGCCAGCAGCCACCGGACAGAAAAAAATGAGCAGTTCTTC. It yields the protein CASSHRTEKNEQFF.

This chain uses TRBV19 with TRBJ2-5, with D perhaps matching TRBD1 (6 bases). The CDR3 spans 13 residues. V shed 3 bases and J shed 5 bases, with 10 bases lying between them. Germline V gene data show CDR1 as LNHDA and CDR2 as SQIVND (reference sequence). CDR3 sequence: CASSIRRGETQYF. CDR3 DNA sequence: TGTGCCAGTAGTATCCGTAGGGGGGAGACCCAGTACTTC.

CDR3 DNA: TGTGCCAGTAGTCCAGGGGTCCTGAATTCACCCCTCCACTTT. As protein: CASSPGVLNSPLHF. J is TRBJ1-6 and V is TRBV19; maybe TRBD1 (6 bases). Trimming shortened V by 5 bases and J by 7 bases, and 12 bases separated the two germline ends. This CDR3 spans 14 amino acids. CDR1 and CDR2 (germline): LNHDA, SQIVND (reference sequence).

The V and J genes are TRBV4-3 and TRBJ1-2, with TRBD1 identical over 7 bases. The CDR3 covers 18 residues. The V segment lost 1 base and the J segment 6 bases; nucleotides outside the gene matches: 17. Looked up from germline, CDR1 is LGHNA and CDR2 is YSLEER. CDR3 loop: CASSQGGETGRKKNGYTF. CDR3 DNA sequence: TGCGCCAGCAGCCAAGGGGGGGAGACAGGGAGGAAAAAAAATGGCTACACCTTC.

Comment on this clone: At one boundary the junction diverges from the germline segment, which might be a read error. This chain connects TRBV6-5 to TRBJ2-7, with TRBD2 identical over 7 bases. Germline lookup yields CDR1 MNHEY and CDR2 SVGAGI. The CDR3 sequence is 12 residues long. CDR3 sequence (DNA): TGTGCCAGCAGGTACTGGGGGGGTGAGCAGTACTTC. Translating gives CASRYWGGEQYF.

This sequence joins TRBV29-1 and TRBJ2-7; TRBD1 might be the D (6 bases). Germline V lookup: CDR1 SQVTM, CDR2 ANQGSEA. Trimming shortened V by 5 bases and J by 0 bases, and 11 bases separated the two germline ends. The CDR3 has 13 amino acids. CDR3 loop: CSVFDRTSYEQYF. As DNA, the CDR3 is TGCAGCGTTTTCGACAGGACCTCCTACGAGCAGTACTTC.

The V call is TRBV19, the J call TRBJ2-7; 14 nucleotides line up with TRBD2. Trimming at V came to 9 bases and at J to 2 bases, leaving 15 bases not matched to a gene. The CDR3 contains 18 residues. In germline, CDR1 is LNHDA, CDR2 SQIVND (reference sequence). For the CDR3, the DNA is TGTGCCAGCTCTTTAGTCGGGACTAGCGGGGGTTACACCTACGAGCAGTACTTC. The encoded protein is CASSLVGTSGGYTYEQYF. Drawing the rest from reference TRBV19 and TRBJ2-7, the complete variable domain is DGGITQSPKYLFRKEGQNVTLSCEQNLNHDAMYWYRQDPGQGLRLIYYSQIVNDFQKGDIAEGYSVSREKKESFPLTVTSAQKNPTAFYLCASSLVGTSGGYTYEQYFGPGTRLTVT.

This chain connects TRBV18 to TRBJ2-5; the match to TRBD2 covers 7 bases. The CDR3 is 15 amino acids. Germline V gene lookup returns CDR1 KGHSH and CDR2 LQKENI. Germline trimming cut 3 bases from V and 4 bases from J; bases unmatched to any gene: 8. CDR3 in amino acids: CASSPATGEGETQYF. In DNA, the CDR3 is TGTGCCAGCTCACCGGCTACCGGGGAGGGAGAGACCCAGTACTTC.

J is TRBJ2-5 and V is TRBV6-5; 7 nucleotides align to TRBD1. The J segment lost 2 bases and the V segment lost 8 bases, leaving 11 bases of the junction unmatched. The CDR3 has 15 amino acids. Germline V gene lookup returns CDR1 MNHEY and CDR2 SVGAGI. The CDR3 sequence is CASVRSPGQQETQYF. The CDR3 DNA is TGTGCCAGCGTTCGCTCCCCGGGACAGCAAGAGACCCAGTACTTC.

The chain has TRBV5-6 and TRBJ2-4; D may be TRBD1 (6 bases). V dropped 0 bases and J dropped 5 bases, with 15 bases sitting between them. The germline gives CDR1 SGHDT, CDR2 YYEEEE. The CDR3 covers 16 residues. CDR3 nucleotide sequence: TGTGCCAGCAGCTTGGGTCCAGGGGAAGAAGAAAACATTCAGTACTTC. This sequence encodes CASSLGPGEEENIQYF.

Comment on this clone: The CDR3 does not close with the conserved phenylalanine or tryptophan, likely indicating a read error. The V gene is TRBV29-1, the J gene TRBJ1-2; 7 bases are a match to TRBD1. Germline V CDR1 and CDR2: SQVTM, ANQGSEA. The CDR3 has 14 residues. With 7 bases clipped from V and 0 bases from J, the junction kept 8 bases outside the gene matches. The CDR3 protein is CSGSGTDSNYGYTL. CDR3 in DNA: TGCAGCGGCTCCGGGACAGACTCTAACTATGGCTACACCCTC.

The genes are TRBV18 and TRBJ2-7; TRBD2 matches 8 bases. V shed 1 base and J 5 bases; nucleotides not matched to a gene: 4. Germline V gene lookup returns CDR1 KGHSH and CDR2 LQKENI. The CDR3 extends over 14 amino acids. The CDR3 reads CASSPLGGVDEQYF. DNA of the CDR3: TGTGCCAGCTCACCACTCGGGGGGGTAGACGAGCAGTACTTC.

V is TRBV7-2 and J is TRBJ1-4; D remains unclear. The CDR3 is 15 residues long. Germline V gives CDR1 SGHTA, CDR2 FQGNSA. Trimming took off 5 bases at V and 3 bases at J, with 13 bases between the two ends. The CDR3 here is CASSTPWRANEKLFF. CDR3 sequence (DNA): TGTGCCAGCAGCACTCCGTGGAGGGCTAATGAAAAACTGTTTTTT.

The genes are TRBV7-2 and TRBJ2-2, with 7 bases identical to TRBD1. Trimming removed 6 bases from V and 0 bases from J; junction bases left unmatched: 7. There are 16 residues in the CDR3. Germline V gives CDR1 SGHTA, CDR2 FQGNSA. CDR3 loop: CASRGGQATNTGELFF. CDR3 DNA sequence: TGTGCCAGCAGAGGCGGACAGGCCACGAACACCGGGGAGCTGTTTTTT.

This clone has a handful of counts. Additional DNA sequences in this sample encode the identical CDR3. The chain joins TRBV19 to TRBJ2-7, with TRBD1 identical over 9 bases. Germline trimming cut 4 bases from V and 4 bases from J; bases unmatched to any gene: 5. The CDR3 totals 14 residues. The germline CDR1 and CDR2 sequences are LNHDA and SQIVND (reference sequence). This CDR3 is CASSSGTGSYEQYF. Here the CDR3 DNA reads TGTGCCAGTAGTAGCGGGACAGGGTCATACGAGCAGTACTTC.

This chain links TRBV5-4 with TRBJ2-7; D not resolved. The CDR3 is made up of 13 amino acids. The V gene lost 5 bases and the J gene lost 0 bases, with 9 bases spanning the gap. The germline gives CDR1 SGHNT, CDR2 YYREEE (reference sequence). CDR3 bases: TGTGCCAGCAGTCGGGTGAGCTCCTACGAGCAGTACTTC. Translation gives CASSRVSSYEQYF.

This clone came up once. V and J are TRBV9 and TRBJ2-5; TRBD2 agrees at 10 bases. CDR1 and CDR2 (germline): SGDLS, YYNGEE. There are 15 residues in the CDR3. Trimming took 1 base from V and 1 from J; bases not matched to a gene: 1. The CDR3 loop is CASSVLAGGQETQYF. The CDR3 DNA reads TGTGCCAGCAGCGTATTAGCGGGGGGCCAAGAGACCCAGTACTTC.

The chain employs TRBV27 and TRBJ2-7, with D maybe TRBD1 (5 bases). This CDR3 is 17 amino acids long. Trimming took off 4 bases at V and 2 bases at J, with 21 bases between the two ends. CDR1 and CDR2 from the germline V gene are MNHEY and SMNVEV (reference sequence). This CDR3 reads CASSSTPGQGRTYEQYF. The CDR3, as DNA: TGTGCCAGCAGTTCGACCCCCGGGCAGGGAAGGACCTACGAGCAGTACTTC.

This sequence joins TRBV18 and TRBJ1-1; tentatively, D is TRBD1 (6 bases). The length of the CDR3 is 15 residues. V was shortened by 2 bases and J by 3 bases, with 13 bases between the two germline ends. Per germline, CDR1 KGHSH and CDR2 LQKENI. In DNA form, the CDR3 reads TGTGCCAGCTCACCAGACACAGGGCGGCACACTGAAGCTTTCTTT. It encodes CASSPDTGRHTEAFF.

The rearrangement uses TRBV7-2 and TRBJ1-4, with 7 nucleotides matching TRBD1. Germline lookup yields CDR1 SGHTA and CDR2 FQGNSA. Losses at the gene ends were 3 bases for V and 7 bases for J; bases not matched to a gene: 8. The CDR3 length is 15 residues. The CDR3 loop reads CASSLRGQASEKLFF. The CDR3 DNA reads as TGTGCCAGCAGCTTGAGGGGGCAAGCGAGTGAAAAACTGTTTTTT.

This sequence joins TRBV5-1 and TRBJ1-1, with TRBD1 matching 12 bases. Germline CDR1 reads SGHRS; CDR2 reads YFSETQ. This CDR3 comprises 13 residues. Trimming cost V 3 bases and J 8 bases; bases outside gene matches: 2. The CDR3 bases are TGCGCCAGCAGCTACGGGACAGGGGGCGAAGCTTTCTTT. This gives the protein CASSYGTGGEAFF. The complete variable domain, with remaining parts taken from reference TRBV5-1 and TRBJ1-1, reads KAGVTQTPRYLIKTRGQQVTLSCSPISGHRSVSWYQQTPGQGLQFLFEYFSETQRNKGNFPGRFSGRQFSNSRSEMNVSTLELGDSALYLCASSYGTGGEAFFGQGTRLTVV.

This clone appeared once. The chain uses TRBV5-6 and TRBJ1-3, with D unresolved. The germline V gene encodes CDR1 SGHDT and CDR2 YYEEEE. Trimming cost V 5 bases and J 4 bases, with 7 bases left between them. This CDR3 spans 12 amino acids. CDR3: CASRQTGNTIYF. Here the CDR3 DNA reads TGTGCCAGCAGACAAACAGGAAACACCATATATTTT.